A single sample is the source of the 9 T cell receptor beta chains below, sequenced in a study of blood T cell repertoires in COVID-19. Produced via immunoSEQ multiplex PCR; TCRdb's table is partial and in-frame only. The data contain about 130,000 clones, roughly 86% of them seen just once; the ten biggest clones take up roughly 11%. Sequencing was done on a sample of peripheral blood. The origin of the receptors is a woman in her 70s with COVID-19, enrolled during active disease.

The gene calls are TRBV7-2 and TRBJ1-5; the D is unclear. CDR3 length equals 15 residues. V shed 0 bases and J shed 2 bases, with 8 bases lying between them. CDR1 and CDR2 (germline): SGHTA, FQGNSA. The CDR3 DNA sequence: TGTGCCAGCAGCTTAGCGATCCAGGGCAATCAGCCCCAGCATTTT. Its translation: CASSLAIQGNQPQHF.

The CDR3 bases are TGCGCCAGCAGTGGCCCTCGACAGGGGGCGCATCAGCCCCAGCATTTT. This translates into CASSGPRQGAHQPQHF. The chain is built from TRBV10-1 and TRBJ1-5; 10 nucleotides line up with TRBD1. Losses at the gene ends were 4 bases for V and 5 bases for J; bases not matched to a gene: 8. The CDR3 is 16 residues long. Per the germline V gene, CDR1 is WNHNN and CDR2 is SYGVQD (reference sequence).

The chain joins TRBV5-1 to TRBJ1-1, with 9 bases identical to TRBD1. The CDR3 has 15 residues. V trimming: 4 bases; J trimming: 3 bases; junction bases outside the gene matches: 7. Germline V CDR1 and CDR2: SGHRS, YFSETQ. CDR3 nucleotide sequence: TGCGCCAGCAGCCTACCACAGGGGGCCTACACTGAAGCTTTCTTT. It translates to CASSLPQGAYTEAFF.

This clone was seen a single time. The chain links TRBV10-3 to TRBJ1-1; 10 positions agree with TRBD1. There are 14 residues in the CDR3. V trimming: 4 bases; J trimming: 3 bases; junction bases outside the gene matches: 2. Per germline, CDR1 ENHRY and CDR2 SYGVKD. The CDR3 sequence is CAISVTGGDTEAFF. The DNA of the CDR3 is TGTGCCATCAGTGTGACAGGGGGCGACACTGAAGCTTTCTTT.

The chain carries TRBV3-1 (or the pseudogene TRBV3-2) and TRBJ1-1; 10 nucleotides align to TRBD1. The CDR3 totals 15 residues. Trimming cost V 4 bases and J 4 bases; bases outside gene matches: 6. CDR1 LGHDT and CDR2 YNNKEL come from the germline V gene (reference sequence). The CDR3 DNA follows: TGTGCCAGCAGCCCGGGACAGGGGACGGTCACTGAAGCTTTCTTT. Residues: CASSPGQGTVTEAFF.

This sequence joins TRBV24-1 and TRBJ2-5; 8 bases are shared with TRBD2. CDR3 length: 18 amino acids. Germline CDR1 reads KGHDR; CDR2 reads SFDVKD. The V gene end was trimmed by 0 bases and the J gene end by 4 bases; junction bases not matched to a gene: 12. The CDR3 nucleotides read TGTGCCACCAGTGATTTGGGTCGGGGGGGCGCGAGGAGAGAGACCCAGTACTTC. Translation: CATSDLGRGGARRETQYF.

V gene TRBV6-5 combines with J gene TRBJ1-1; D may be TRBD1 (5 bases). V lost 1 base and J 1 base, leaving 7 bases between the germline ends. CDR1 MNHEY and CDR2 SVGAGI come from the germline V gene. The CDR3 runs to 14 residues. The CDR3 DNA reads TGTGCCAGCAGTTACTTGGGGCCGAACACTGAAGCTTTCTTT. Protein: CASSYLGPNTEAFF.

This clone turned up a few times. The V call is TRBV18, the J call TRBJ1-2; 9 bases fit TRBD1. The CDR3 spans 13 residues. From germline, CDR1 is KGHSH and CDR2 LQKENI. V lost 2 bases and J lost 6; bases outside the gene matches: 1. The CDR3 loop is CASSPGTGHGYTF. CDR3 in DNA: TGTGCCAGCTCACCAGGGACAGGGCATGGCTACACCTTC.

J is TRBJ1-2 and V is TRBV28, with D hard to call. The CDR3 is made up of 14 amino acids. Germline V gene lookup returns CDR1 MDHEN and CDR2 SYDVKM. Trimming removed 6 bases at V and 0 bases at J, with 11 bases between. Written as DNA, the CDR3 is TGTGCCAGCAGGGTCCCGTTAGCTAACTATGGCTACACCTTC. Translated, it gives CASRVPLANYGYTF.